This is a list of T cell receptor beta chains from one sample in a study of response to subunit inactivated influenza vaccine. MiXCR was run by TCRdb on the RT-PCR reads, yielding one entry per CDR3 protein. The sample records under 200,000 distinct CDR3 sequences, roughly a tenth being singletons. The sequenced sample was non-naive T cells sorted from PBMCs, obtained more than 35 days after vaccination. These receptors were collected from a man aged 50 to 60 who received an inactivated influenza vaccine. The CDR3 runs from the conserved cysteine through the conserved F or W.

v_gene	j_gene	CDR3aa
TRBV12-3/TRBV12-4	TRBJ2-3	CASRGLAGGIDTQYF
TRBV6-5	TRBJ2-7	CASSYGDRSYEQYF
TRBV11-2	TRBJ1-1	CASRPRGAGWNTEAFF
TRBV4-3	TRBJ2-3	CASSQRVLDTQYF
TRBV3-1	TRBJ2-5	CASSQVPAAETQYF
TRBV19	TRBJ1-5	CASVPSSGTGKYSNQPQHF
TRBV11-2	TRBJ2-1	CASSLEGLAGVYEQFF
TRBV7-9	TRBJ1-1	CASSSLGTEAFF
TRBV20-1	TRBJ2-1	CSARLTSVKDNEQFF
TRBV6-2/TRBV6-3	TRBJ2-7	CASSYGGGDPYEQYF
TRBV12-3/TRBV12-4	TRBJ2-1	CASRPLTEYNEQFF
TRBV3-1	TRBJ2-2	CASSQVIRAGISGELFF
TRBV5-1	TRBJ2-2	CASSSSVSTGELFF
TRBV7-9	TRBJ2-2	CASSLGGDRELFF
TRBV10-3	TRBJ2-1	CAISVGTGSEQFF
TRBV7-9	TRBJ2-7	CASSPWDNEQYF
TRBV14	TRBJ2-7	CASSQLDYSSEEQYF
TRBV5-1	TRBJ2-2	CASGIQGGDTGELFF
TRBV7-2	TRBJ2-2	CASSARQGNAGELFF
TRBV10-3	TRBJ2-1	CAISVDRRDEQFF
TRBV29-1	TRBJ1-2	CSVEGLVEGSYGYTF
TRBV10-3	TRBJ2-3	CAISPEGTGTDTQYF
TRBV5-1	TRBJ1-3	CASSLAGNTIYF
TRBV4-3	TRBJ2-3	CASSQELGPHTQYF
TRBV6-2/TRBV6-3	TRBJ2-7	CASSRPGTGEQYF
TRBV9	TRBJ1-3	CASSVTAGSSGNTIYF
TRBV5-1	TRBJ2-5	CASSLDGTNEETQYF
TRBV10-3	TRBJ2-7	CAISANSGSYEQYF
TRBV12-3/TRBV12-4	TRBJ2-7	CASSLAVGGSEQYF
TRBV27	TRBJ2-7	CASSRPGLGEQYF
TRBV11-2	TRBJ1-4	CASSLTTATNEKLFF
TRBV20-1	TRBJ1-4	CSAMGTADTNEKLFF
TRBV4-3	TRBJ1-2	CASSTDRGGGYTF
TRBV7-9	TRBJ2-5	CASSRGTSLGQETQYF
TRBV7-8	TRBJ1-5	CASSLTGGPYSNQPQHF
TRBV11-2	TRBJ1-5	CASSLSAGQPQHF
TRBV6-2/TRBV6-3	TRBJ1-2	CASSRDTRYGYTF
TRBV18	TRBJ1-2	CASSPSTGTFDYTF
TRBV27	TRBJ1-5	CASSLRSQGAQPQHF
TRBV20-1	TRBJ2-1	CSAKTSGFSYNEQFF
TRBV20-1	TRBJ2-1	CSARQGERDEQFF
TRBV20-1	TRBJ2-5	CSALPPVAHQETQYF
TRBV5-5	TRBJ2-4	CASSLAGAGDIQYF
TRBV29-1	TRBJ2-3	CSVEEGKDGTDTQYF
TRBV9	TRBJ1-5	CASSVDSLGTQPQHF
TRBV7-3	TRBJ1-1	CASSPQGMSTEAFF
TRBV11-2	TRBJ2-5	CASSFGLAGEVTIGVAQYF
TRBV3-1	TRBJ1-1	CASSQGTGGITEAFF
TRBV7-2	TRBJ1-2	CASSITDQGYGYTF
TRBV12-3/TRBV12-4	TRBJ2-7	CASSRRDRGYYEQYF
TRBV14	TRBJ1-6	CASSLGPRVEDSPLHF
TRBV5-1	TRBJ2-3	CASSRDHGPTDTQYF